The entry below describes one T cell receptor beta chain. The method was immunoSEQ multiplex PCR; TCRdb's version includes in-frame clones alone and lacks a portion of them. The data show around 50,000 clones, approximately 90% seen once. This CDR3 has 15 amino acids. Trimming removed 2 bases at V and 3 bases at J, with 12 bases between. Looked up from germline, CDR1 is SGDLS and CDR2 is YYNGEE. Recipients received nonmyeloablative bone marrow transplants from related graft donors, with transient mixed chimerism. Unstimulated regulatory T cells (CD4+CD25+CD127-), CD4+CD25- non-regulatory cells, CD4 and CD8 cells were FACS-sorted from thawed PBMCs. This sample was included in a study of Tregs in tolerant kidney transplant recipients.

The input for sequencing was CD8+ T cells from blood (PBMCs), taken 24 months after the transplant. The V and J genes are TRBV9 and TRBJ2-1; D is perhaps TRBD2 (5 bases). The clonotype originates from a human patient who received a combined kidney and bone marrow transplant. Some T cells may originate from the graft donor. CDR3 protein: CASSVEGTGYNEQFF. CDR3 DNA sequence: TGTGCCAGCAGCGTCGAGGGTACGGGCTACAATGAGCAGTTCTTC. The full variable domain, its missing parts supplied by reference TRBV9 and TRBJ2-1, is DSGVTQTPKHLITATGQRVTLRCSPRSGDLSVYWYQQSLDQGLQFLIQYYNGEERAKGNILERFSAQQFPDLHSELNLSSLELGDSALYFCASSVEGTGYNEQFFGPGTRLTVL.